The clone carrying this T cell receptor (beta chain) was seen more than once but under ten times. What it binds is unknown. CDR3 length: 19 amino acids. V lost 2 bases to trimming and J lost 0 bases, with 19 bases between them. Germline V CDR1 and CDR2: KGHDR, SFDVKD. This sample was taken from a study of T cell repertoires in cytomegalovirus infection. In the study overall: Both a matching HLA type and CMV infection were indicated by public TCR beta signatures. General study points: HLA-C-restricted, CMV-specific TCR beta clonotypes were dominant ex vivo. Of the TCR beta families, the public ones yielded a cumulative frequency that identified carriers of CMV plus the relevant HLA.

TCRdb re-analysed the reads in MiXCR, keeping a single row per CDR3 protein. The profile shows about 310,000 distinct CDR3 sequences, 15% to 20% of them singletons. The source of this sequence is a human donor in good health (CMV status not recorded). Some clones in this sample may be carry-over from other donors' samples. Sequenced sample: PBMCs. The chain recombines TRBV24-1 with TRBJ2-1; D is ambiguous. DNA of the CDR3: TGTGCCACCAGTGATTGGAAAGGCCTGGGTCCTCTCTCCTACAATGAGCAGTTCTTC. It specifies CATSDWKGLGPLSYNEQFF.